This T cell receptor (beta chain) was captured by sequencing in a study of OX40 agonist ivuxolimab in advanced cancers. Study at large: Partial responses were achieved by three patients: one hepatocellular carcinoma, two cutaneous melanoma. Study-level points and caveats: At 0.1 to 3.0 mg/kg and by week 6, clonal expansion occurred in CD4+ and CD8+ blood T cells.

Generated by immunoSEQ multiplex PCR, the TCRdb table keeps only in-frame clones and is missing some. Of about 50,000 clones in the sample, less than 90% are singletons; the top ten hold 11% to 15%. Points on this clone: The antigen is not known.

The sequence was obtained from an adult with an advanced solid tumor such as melanoma, head and neck, liver or kidney cancer. This sample comprised CD4+ or CD8+ T cells sorted from blood, obtained in a trial of the OX40 agonist ivuxolimab.

The CDR3 region is CASSLVAAHYGYTF. The CDR3 coding sequence is TGTGCCAGCAGCTTAGTGGCGGCCCACTATGGCTACACCTTC. This chain links TRBV7-9 with TRBJ1-2; D unclear. Germline V gives CDR1 SEHNR, CDR2 FQNEAQ (reference sequence). The ends were cut back, 1 base at V and 3 bases at J, with 9 bases in the middle. CDR3 size: 14 residues. The full variable domain, in which reference TRBV7-9 and TRBJ1-2 provide the parts outside the CDR3, is DTGVSQNPRHKITKRGQNVTFRCDPISEHNRLYWYRQTLGQGPEFLTYFQNEAQLEKSRLLSDRFSAERPKGSFSTLEIQRTEQGDSAMYLCASSLVAAHYGYTFGSGTRLTVV.